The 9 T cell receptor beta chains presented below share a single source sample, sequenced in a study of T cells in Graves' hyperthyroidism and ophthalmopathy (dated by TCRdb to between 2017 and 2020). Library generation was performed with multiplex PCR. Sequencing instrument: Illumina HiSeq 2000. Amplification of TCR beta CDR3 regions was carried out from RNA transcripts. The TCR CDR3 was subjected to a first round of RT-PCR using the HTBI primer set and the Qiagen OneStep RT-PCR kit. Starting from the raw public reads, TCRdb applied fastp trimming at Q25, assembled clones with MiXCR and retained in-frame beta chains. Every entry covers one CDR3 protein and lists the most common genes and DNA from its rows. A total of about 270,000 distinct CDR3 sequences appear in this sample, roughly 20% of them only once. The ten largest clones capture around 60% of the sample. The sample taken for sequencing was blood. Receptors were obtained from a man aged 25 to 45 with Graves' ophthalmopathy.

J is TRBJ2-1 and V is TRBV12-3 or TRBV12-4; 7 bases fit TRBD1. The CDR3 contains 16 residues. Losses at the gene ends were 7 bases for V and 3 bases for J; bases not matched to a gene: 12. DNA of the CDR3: TGTGCCAGCACAGAATCCGGGACAGACTTCTACAATGAGCAGTTCTTC. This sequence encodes CASTESGTDFYNEQFF.

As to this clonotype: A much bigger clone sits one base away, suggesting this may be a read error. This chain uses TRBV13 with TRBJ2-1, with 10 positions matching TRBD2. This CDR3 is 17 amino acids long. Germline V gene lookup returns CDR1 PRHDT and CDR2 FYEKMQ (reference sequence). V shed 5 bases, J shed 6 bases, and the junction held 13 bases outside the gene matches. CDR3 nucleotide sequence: TGTGCCAGCAGCCTCCACATTGCTAGCGGGAGTCGCAATGAGCAGTTCTTC. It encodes CASSLHIASGSRNEQFF.

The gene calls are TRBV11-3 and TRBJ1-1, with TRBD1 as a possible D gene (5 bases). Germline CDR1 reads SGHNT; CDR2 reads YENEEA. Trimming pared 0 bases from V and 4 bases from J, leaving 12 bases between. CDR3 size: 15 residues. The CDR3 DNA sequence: TGTGCCAGCAGCTTAGAGAAAGACAGAGGCACTGAAGCTTTCTTT. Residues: CASSLEKDRGTEAFF. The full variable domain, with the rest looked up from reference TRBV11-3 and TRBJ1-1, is EAGVVQSPRYKIIEKKQPVAFWCNPISGHNTLYWYLQNLGQGPELLIRYENEEAVDDSQLPKDRFSAERLKGVDSTLKIQPAELGDSAVYLCASSLEKDRGTEAFFGQGTRLTVV.

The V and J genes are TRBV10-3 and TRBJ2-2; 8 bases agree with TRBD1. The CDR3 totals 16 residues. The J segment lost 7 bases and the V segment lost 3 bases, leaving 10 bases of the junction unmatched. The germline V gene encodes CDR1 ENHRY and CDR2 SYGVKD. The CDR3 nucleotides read TGTGCCATCAGTGAATTGCAGGGGGCTTTCGGCGGGGAGCTGTTTTTT. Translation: CAISELQGAFGGELFF.

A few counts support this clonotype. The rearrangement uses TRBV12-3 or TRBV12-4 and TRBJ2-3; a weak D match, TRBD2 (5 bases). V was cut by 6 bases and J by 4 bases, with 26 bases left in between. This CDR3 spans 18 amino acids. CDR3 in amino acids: CASRKRPRFGLRADTQYF. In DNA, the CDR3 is TGTGCCAGCAGAAAAAGGCCGAGATTCGGCTTGAGGGCAGATACGCAGTATTTT.

The CDR3 reads CASSLSRYEQFF. The DNA of the CDR3 is TGTGCCAGCAGCTTGAGTCGGTATGAGCAGTTCTTC. This chain uses TRBV5-5 with TRBJ2-1, with D uncertain. Germline CDR1 is SGHKS and CDR2 is YYEKEE (reference sequence). The CDR3 contains 12 residues. V gave up 1 base and J gave up 8 bases, with 7 bases separating them.

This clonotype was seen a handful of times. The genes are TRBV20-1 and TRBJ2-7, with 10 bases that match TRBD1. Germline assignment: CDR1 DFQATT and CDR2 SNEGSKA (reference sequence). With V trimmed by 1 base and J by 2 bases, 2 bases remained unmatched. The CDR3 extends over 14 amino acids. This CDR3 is CSARGDRGTYEQYF. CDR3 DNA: TGCAGTGCTAGAGGGGACAGGGGCACCTACGAGCAGTACTTC.

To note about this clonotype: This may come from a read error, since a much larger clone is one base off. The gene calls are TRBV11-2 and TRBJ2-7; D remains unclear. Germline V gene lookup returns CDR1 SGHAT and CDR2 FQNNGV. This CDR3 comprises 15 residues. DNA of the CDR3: TGTGCCAGCAGCTTAGTAGGGAAGAGCTCCTACGGGCAGTACTTC. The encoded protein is CASSLVGKSSYGQYF.

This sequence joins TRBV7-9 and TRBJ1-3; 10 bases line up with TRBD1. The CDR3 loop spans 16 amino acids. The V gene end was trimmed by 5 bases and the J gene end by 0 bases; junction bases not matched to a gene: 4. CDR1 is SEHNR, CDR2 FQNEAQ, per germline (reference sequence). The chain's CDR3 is CASSRTGGYSGNTIYF. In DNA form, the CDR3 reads TGTGCCAGCAGCCGGACAGGGGGTTACTCTGGAAACACCATATATTTT.